This TCR beta chain is drawn from a study of Graves' ophthalmopathy and Graves' hyperthyroidism. This clonotype was seen more than once but under ten times. RNA transcripts were the template, and TCR beta CDR3 regions were amplified from them. First-round RT-PCR used HTBI primers; second-round multiplex PCR followed. TCRdb re-derived calls from the multiplex PCR reads in MiXCR, one entry per CDR3 protein. The data contain 400,000 to 450,000 distinct CDR3 sequences, roughly 20% of them singletons. Germline lookup yields CDR1 MNHEY and CDR2 SVGEGT. Trimming at V came to 2 bases and at J to 4 bases, leaving 5 bases not matched to a gene. This CDR3 is built from 14 residues.

Source material: peripheral blood. The TCR sequence derives from a woman aged 18-29 years with stable Graves' hyperthyroidism. This chain links TRBV6-2 or TRBV6-3 with TRBJ2-7; TRBD2 matches 7 bases. The CDR3 bases are TGTGCCAGCAGTTACGGAGGACTAGGATACGAGCAGTACTTC. Its translation: CASSYGGLGYEQYF.